This T cell receptor beta chain was obtained from a study of early T cells in non-severe SARS-CoV-2 infection. This CDR3 region has 14 residues. Germline-derived CDR1 and CDR2 are GTSNPN and SVGIG (reference sequence). Trimming pared 7 bases from V and 4 bases from J, leaving 19 bases between. TCRdb re-called the 5' RACE reads through MiXCR, storing one row per CDR3 protein. The repertoire holds about 56,000 distinct CDR3 sequences, with approximately 16% as singletons. Ten or more counts support this clonotype. The genes are TRBV30 and TRBJ1-2, with TRBD1 as a possible D gene (5 bases). The sample consisted of whole blood, taken at baseline. This clonotype originated in an adult who was a healthcare worker with PCR-confirmed SARS-CoV-2 infection or an uninfected control (not recorded which). The CDR3 spells CAFRATGGRYGYTF. The CDR3, as DNA: TGTGCCTTCCGGGCTACGGGGGGACGCTATGGCTACACCTTC.